This entry describes one T cell receptor (beta chain). These data belong to a study of blood T cells in healthy people across ages. Next came a second PCR, run for about 7 to 12 cycles, which used a sample-barcoded 5' primer along with a J-beta primer mix. Each cDNA was tagged by a template-switch adaptor containing 12 random nucleotides. TCRdb independently ran MiXCR on the 5' RACE reads; one entry per CDR3 protein. The sample lists roughly 1,300,000 distinct CDR3 sequences, 59% occurring once. Sequenced: blood. The TCR comes from a young man in good health.

This CDR3 reads CASGYPGGVNTEAFF. Written as DNA, the CDR3 is TGCGCCAGCGGCTACCCAGGGGGCGTGAACACTGAAGCTTTCTTT. This sequence joins TRBV5-1 and TRBJ1-1, with 8 bases fitting TRBD1. CDR3 length: 15 amino acids. CDR1 is SGHRS and CDR2 is YFSETQ in the germline V gene. With 7 bases clipped from V and 0 bases from J, the junction kept 8 bases outside the gene matches.